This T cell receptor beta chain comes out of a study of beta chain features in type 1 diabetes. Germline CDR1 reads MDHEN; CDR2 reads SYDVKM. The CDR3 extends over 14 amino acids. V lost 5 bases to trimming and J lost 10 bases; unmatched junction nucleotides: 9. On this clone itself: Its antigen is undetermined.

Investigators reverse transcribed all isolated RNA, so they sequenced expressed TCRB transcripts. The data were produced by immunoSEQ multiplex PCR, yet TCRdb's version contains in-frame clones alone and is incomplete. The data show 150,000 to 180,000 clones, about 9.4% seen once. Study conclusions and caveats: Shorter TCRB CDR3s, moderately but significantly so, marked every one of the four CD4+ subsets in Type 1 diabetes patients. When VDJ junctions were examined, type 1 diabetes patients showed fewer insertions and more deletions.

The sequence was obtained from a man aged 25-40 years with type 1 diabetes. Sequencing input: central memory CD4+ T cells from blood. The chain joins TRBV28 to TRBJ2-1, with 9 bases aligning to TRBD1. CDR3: CASSTGQGYGEQFF. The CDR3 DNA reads TGTGCCAGCAGTACGGGACAGGGCTACGGGGAGCAGTTCTTC.